This T cell receptor (beta chain) was identified in a study of cytomegalovirus exposure and HLA in healthy donors. Study-level information: As an earlier analysis found, around 170 million T cells yielded about 120 million unique TCR beta sequences.

Primers included in the PCR were 60 Vbeta and 13 Jbeta primers. Profiling relied on immunoSEQ multiplex PCR, and the TCRdb table lists in-frame clones only, not all of them. The data hold fewer than 140,000 clones, with approximately 79% observed a single time. Germline V gene data show CDR1 as SGDLS and CDR2 as YYNGEE. The CDR3 totals 13 residues. Germline trimming cut 3 bases from V and 7 bases from J; bases unmatched to any gene: 5. This chain uses TRBV9 with TRBJ1-2; 8 nucleotides agree with TRBD1. The specimen sequenced was PBMCs. The sequence came from a man aged 55 to 70 in good health and CMV-seronegative. The CDR3 DNA follows: TGTGCCAGCAGCGGCAGGGGGCGCGGTGGCTACACCTTC. It is translated as CASSGRGRGGYTF.